This T cell receptor (beta chain) was profiled in a study of T cell responses to AZD1222 COVID-19 vaccine (dated by TCRdb to the early 2020s). The study in broad terms: AZD1222 recipients with second doses at about 4 weeks or about 12 weeks were pooled, because spike-specific TCR depth and breadth did not differ between schedules. Trial participants were enrolled into age subgroups of 18-55, 56-69 and 70-plus years, which contained approximately 150, 30 and 60 TCR-sequenced participants, respectively. A total of 240 or so trial participants underwent TCR sequencing, of whom roughly 210 had received two doses of AZD1222 and 26 had received two doses of the MenACWY control vaccine. What the authors observed across the whole study: Reportedly, almost half of the unique spike-specific TCRs recognized epitopes lying outside the regions that are mutated in the B.1.351 and B.1.1.7 variants. Vaccine-associated CD4 TCRs spanned the whole spike protein, with dominant responses in regions 160-218 and 743-854. Spike-specific TCR breadth and depth rose significantly after two AZD1222 doses compared with day 0 and with MenACWY recipients. Conclusions about previously exposed vaccinees were limited because only six or seven AZD1222 recipients were SARS-CoV-2 seropositive at baseline. No day 14 peak-response samples were available, so repertoires were characterized only after the peak T cell response. The 56-69-year group was small, and its depth increase did not reach significance, likely because of low power. Participants were mostly white British and included more females than males, and it was suggested by the authors that clonal diversity may have been underestimated.

Points on this clone: Its antigen is still unknown. Per-base quality was not reported, and no clone a single base away is much larger than it.

Measured from the cysteine to the phenylalanine, the CDR3 is 14 residues long. Only the CDR3 portion is preserved as DNA: 42 bases, with reading frame beginning at the first base. CDR1 SNHLY and CDR2 FYNNEI were looked up in the germline V gene. Clipping removes 6 bases from V and 0 bases from J, with 0 as the unmatched junction base count. The CDR3 regions of human TCRbeta chains were analyzed by immunosequencing. Under the source paper's analysis protocol: TCRs in the repertoires were compared against a reference library of SARS-CoV-2-specific TCRs that had been generated with the MIRA antigen-specificity platform. Breadth meant the fraction of unique TCRs that were SARS-CoV-2-associated, whereas depth meant the fraction of total T cells that were SARS-CoV-2-associated. Using the MIRA data, every spike-specific TCR was mapped to the spike region that the TCR reacted to and assigned to either a CD4 or a CD8 class. Log10-transformed breadth and depth values were compared by one-way ANOVA with Sidak's multiple comparisons tests. TCRdb mirrors the immuneACCESS table, restricted to in-frame sequences. Some clones are absent from its copies; in checked studies, under half trace to an unresolved V gene, and the reason for the others is unknown. The DNA was the basis for D and trimming; V, J and clone size are from that table. The sample table shows tens of thousands of clones, and roughly 90% are seen once. Together, the top ten hold about 19% of the sample.

The time point label for this specimen denotes: baseline before first vaccination. Samples from vaccinated people were obtained from the UK trials COV001 and COV002, which included a single-blind randomized controlled phase 2/3 trial of AZD1222 (ChAdOx1 nCoV-19) in healthy adults. For TCRbeta chain sequencing, PBMC samples were collected from trial participants at day 0 and at day 28 after the second dose. This TCR came from an adult in good health. The source material was peripheral blood, sampled on day 0 of AZD1222 vaccination. The sequence joins TRBV2 to TRBJ2-3; 10 middle bases align to TRBD2. The CDR3: CASRLAGSTDTQYF. The nucleotide sequence reads as follows: TGTGCCAGCAGACTAGCGGGAAGCACAGATACGCAGTATTTT.